These 18 T cell receptor beta chains were sequenced from one sample in a study of blood T cell repertoires in COVID-19. Assay used: immunoSEQ multiplex PCR; TCRdb lists only in-frame clones, some missing. The sample has about 120,000 clones; over 65% are singletons. The material sequenced was peripheral blood. The source of these receptors is a man aged 55 to 70 with acute or convalescent COVID-19.

The chain combines TRBV5-1 with TRBJ2-1, with D possibly being TRBD1 (9 bases). V lost 4 bases and J lost 3, with 29 bases in between. The CDR3 totals 20 residues. CDR1 is SGHRS, CDR2 YFSETQ, per germline. The CDR3 reads CASSLPPGQGRLAGYNEQFF. In DNA form, the CDR3 reads TGCGCCAGCAGCCTCCCCCCGGGACAGGGTCGCCTAGCGGGCTACAATGAGCAGTTCTTC.

The V gene is TRBV6-5, the J gene TRBJ1-2; TRBD1 aligns across 7 bases. This CDR3 has 14 residues. Germline CDR1 MNHEY, CDR2 SVGAGI. Trimming cost V 6 bases and J 4 bases; bases outside gene matches: 8. CDR3 protein: CASSPGTVSYGYTF. Written as DNA, the CDR3 is TGTGCCAGCAGCCCCGGGACAGTCTCCTATGGCTACACCTTC.

The rearrangement links TRBV7-2 to TRBJ2-7; 11 bases are shared with TRBD2. This CDR3 region has 16 residues. The V gene's germline CDR1 is SGHTA and CDR2 FQGNSA. The J segment lost 6 bases and the V segment lost 5 bases, leaving 12 bases of the junction unmatched. The CDR3 DNA is TGTGCCAGCAGCATAAAAACTAGCGGGAGTAGGGTCGAGCAGTACTTC. It codes for CASSIKTSGSRVEQYF.

This chain links TRBV27 with TRBJ1-5; D might be TRBD1 (6 bases). This CDR3 has 13 residues. Germline values: CDR1 MNHEY, CDR2 SMNVEV (reference sequence). The V gene lost 6 bases and the J gene lost 12 bases, with 18 bases spanning the gap. Here the CDR3 DNA reads TGTGCCAGCAGGGACCATCGGGACAACTACCAGCATTTT. This sequence encodes CASRDHRDNYQHF.

This clone was detected a few times. V usage is TRBV5-1 and J usage is TRBJ2-7, with 7 bases fitting TRBD1. CDR3 length equals 14 residues. Trimming cost V 0 bases and J 5 bases; bases outside gene matches: 5. Germline assignment: CDR1 SGHRS and CDR2 YFSETQ. CDR3 residues: CASSLGQGLNEQYF. CDR3 bases: TGCGCCAGCAGCTTGGGACAGGGTTTGAACGAGCAGTACTTC.

This clone was seen once. CDR3 amino acids: CASSFGWRTEAFF. CDR3 in DNA: TGTGCCAGCAGCTTCGGGTGGCGCACTGAAGCTTTCTTT. The gene calls are TRBV7-9 and TRBJ1-1; D call uncertain. Trimming removed 3 bases from V and 4 bases from J, with 9 bases in between. The CDR3 runs to 13 residues. Germline loops: CDR1 SEHNR, CDR2 FQNEAQ (reference sequence).

The genes are TRBV5-5 and TRBJ2-1, with 10 positions matching TRBD1. Germline V gives CDR1 SGHKS, CDR2 YYEKEE (reference sequence). The trim removed 5 bases at V and 4 bases at J, leaving 6 bases unmatched. This CDR3 spans 15 amino acids. Here the CDR3 DNA reads TGTGCCAGCAGTTCCGGACAGGGGGGATACAATGAGCAGTTCTTC. Protein product: CASSSGQGGYNEQFF.

The rearrangement uses TRBV19 and TRBJ2-2; D unclear. V was shortened by 7 bases and J by 1 base, with 22 bases between the two germline ends. The CDR3 has 18 amino acids. Germline V gene sequence: CDR1 LNHDA, CDR2 SQIVND (reference sequence). For the CDR3, the DNA is TGTGCCAGTATCCCCCGAGCTGCGGCGGCGCGGAACACCGGGGAGCTGTTTTTT. It yields the protein CASIPRAAAARNTGELFF.

This clone was seen a few times. V gene TRBV28 combines with J gene TRBJ2-7; TRBD1 matches at 9 bases. Per the germline V gene, CDR1 is MDHEN and CDR2 is SYDVKM. V was pared by 5 bases and J by 5 bases, with 10 bases of the junction left unmatched. The CDR3 is 15 residues long. CDR3 residues: CASSTGTGISHEQYF. The CDR3 DNA is TGTGCCAGCAGTACGGGGACAGGGATATCTCACGAGCAGTACTTC.

The chain uses TRBV15 and TRBJ1-1; D gene uncertain. Trimming removed 3 bases at V and 1 base at J, with 12 bases between. In germline, CDR1 is LNHNV, CDR2 YYDKDF (reference sequence). The CDR3 consists of 15 residues. The CDR3 coding sequence is TGTGCCACCAGCAGGGGCTCGGTGGGGAACACTGAAGCTTTCTTT. This encodes CATSRGSVGNTEAFF.

This clone has ten or more counts. The rearrangement joins TRBV5-5 to TRBJ2-7; D is ambiguous. This CDR3 is 14 amino acids long. CDR1 and CDR2 (germline): SGHKS, YYEKEE (reference sequence). Trimming cost V 2 bases and J 6 bases, with 15 bases left between them. Here the CDR3 reads CASSFGPAPIEQYF. The CDR3 nucleotides are TGTGCCAGCAGCTTTGGCCCCGCTCCCATCGAGCAGTACTTC.

The chain has TRBV30 and TRBJ1-4; 8 bases are a match to TRBD1. V lost 5 bases and J lost 8; bases outside the gene matches: 1. The germline gives CDR1 GTSNPN, CDR2 SVGIG (reference sequence). The CDR3 runs 11 residues. The CDR3 protein is CAWRTGEKLFF. CDR3 nucleotide sequence: TGTGCCTGGCGGACAGGGGAAAAACTGTTTTTT.

The chain couples TRBV5-1 to TRBJ1-6; the D is unclear. The CDR3 is made up of 16 amino acids. CDR1 and CDR2 from the germline V gene are SGHRS and YFSETQ. V was cut by 0 bases and J by 4 bases, with 11 bases left in between. The CDR3 nucleotides are TGCGCCAGCAGCTTGGGTGGAGATACGTATAATTCACCCCTCCACTTT. Its protein product is CASSLGGDTYNSPLHF. Full variable domain (outside the CDR3, taken from reference TRBV5-1 and TRBJ1-6): KAGVTQTPRYLIKTRGQQVTLSCSPISGHRSVSWYQQTPGQGLQFLFEYFSETQRNKGNFPGRFSGRQFSNSRSEMNVSTLELGDSALYLCASSLGGDTYNSPLHFGNGTRLTVT.

The rearrangement links TRBV9 to TRBJ2-2, with D perhaps TRBD2 (6 bases). The germline V and J ends were trimmed by 3 bases and 2 bases, with 11 bases remaining between them. CDR1 is SGDLS and CDR2 is YYNGEE in the germline V gene. The CDR3 is 15 residues long. The CDR3 loop is CASSARDLNTGELFF. The CDR3 DNA follows: TGTGCCAGCAGCGCCCGGGACTTAAACACCGGGGAGCTGTTTTTT.

The genes are TRBV15 and TRBJ2-1; TRBD2 matches at 11 bases. Germline trimming cut 1 base from V and 4 bases from J; bases unmatched to any gene: 6. The CDR3 runs to 17 residues. Germline loops: CDR1 LNHNV, CDR2 YYDKDF (reference sequence). The CDR3 DNA follows: TGTGCCACCAGCAGAGCACGGACTAGCGGGTATTACAATGAGCAGTTCTTC. This sequence encodes CATSRARTSGYYNEQFF.

This chain links TRBV5-1 with TRBJ2-1; possible D gene TRBD2, 6 bases. Trimming stripped 2 bases from V and 4 bases from J, with 7 bases between. CDR1 SGHRS and CDR2 YFSETQ come from the germline V gene. The CDR3 contains 13 residues. CDR3 residues: CASSLGTYNEQFF. DNA of the CDR3: TGCGCCAGCAGCTTAGGGACTTACAATGAGCAGTTCTTC. Full variable domain (missing parts from reference TRBV5-1 and TRBJ2-1): KAGVTQTPRYLIKTRGQQVTLSCSPISGHRSVSWYQQTPGQGLQFLFEYFSETQRNKGNFPGRFSGRQFSNSRSEMNVSTLELGDSALYLCASSLGTYNEQFFGPGTRLTVL.

V gene TRBV28 combines with J gene TRBJ1-6; D gene uncertain. V was pared by 6 bases and J by 6 bases, with 9 bases between. Germline V lookup: CDR1 MDHEN, CDR2 SYDVKM. The CDR3 sequence is 13 residues long. The DNA for the CDR3 is TGTGCCAGCAGCCGGTTTGGTAATTCACCCCTCCACTTT. This gives the protein CASSRFGNSPLHF.

In regard to this clone: Different DNA sequences within this sample yield the same CDR3. J is TRBJ1-1 and V is TRBV4-1, with unresolved D. V lost 0 bases to trimming and J lost 3 bases, with 5 bases between them. Per germline, CDR1 MGHRA and CDR2 YSYEKL. This CDR3 has 13 amino acids. CDR3 coding DNA: TGCGCCAGCAGCCAAGATCCAGACACTGAAGCTTTCTTT. Translating gives CASSQDPDTEAFF.